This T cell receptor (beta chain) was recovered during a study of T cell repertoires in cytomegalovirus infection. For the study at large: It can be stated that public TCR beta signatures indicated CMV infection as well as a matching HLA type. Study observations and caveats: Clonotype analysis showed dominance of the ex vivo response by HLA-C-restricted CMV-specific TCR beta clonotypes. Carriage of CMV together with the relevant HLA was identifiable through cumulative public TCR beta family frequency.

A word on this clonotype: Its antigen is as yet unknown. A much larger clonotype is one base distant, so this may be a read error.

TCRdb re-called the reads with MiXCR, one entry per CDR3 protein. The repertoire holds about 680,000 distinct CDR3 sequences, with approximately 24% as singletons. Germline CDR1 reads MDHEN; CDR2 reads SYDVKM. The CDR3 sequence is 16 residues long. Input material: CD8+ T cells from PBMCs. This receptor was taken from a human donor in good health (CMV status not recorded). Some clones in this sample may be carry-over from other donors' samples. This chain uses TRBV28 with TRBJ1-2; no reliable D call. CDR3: CASSFWAQPVNYGYNF. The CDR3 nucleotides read TGTGCCAGCAGTTTCTGGGCACAACCTGTAAACTATGGCTACAACTTC.